Below, 4 T cell receptor beta chains from the same sample are listed, as sequenced in a study of CD8+CD57+ T cells in acquired aplastic anemia. TCR beta VDJ and CDR3 profiles were obtained from a genomic DNA template. TCRdb reprocessed the reads via MiXCR and lists one record per CDR3 protein. This sample has some 200,000 distinct CDR3 sequences, with 55% to 65% found just once. CD8+CD57+ cell expansion had been shown by flow cytometry in patients chosen for sequencing. The sequenced material came from sorted CD4+, CD8+, or CD8+CD57+ T cells (not recorded which) from PBMCs. The source is a human donor with aplastic anemia.

This clonotype has just a few counts. The chain has TRBV29-1 and TRBJ2-7; the D is unclear. The CDR3 sequence is 12 residues long. V was cut by 4 bases and J by 0 bases, with 7 bases left in between. Germline CDR1 is SQVTM and CDR2 is ANQGSEA. The CDR3 protein is CSVGEDSYEQYF. CDR3 DNA: TGCAGCGTTGGAGAGGACTCCTACGAGCAGTACTTC.

This clonotype was counted a few times. This sequence joins TRBV2 and TRBJ2-2; 9 bases align to TRBD2. The CDR3 loop spans 15 amino acids. Germline lookup yields CDR1 SNHLY and CDR2 FYNNEI. The V and J ends lost 7 bases and 1 base, in that order; junction bases with no gene match: 4. As DNA, the CDR3 is TGTGCCAGCACCCTGACTAGCGGGAACACCGGGGAGCTGTTTTTT. It specifies CASTLTSGNTGELFF.

In this sample, this clonotype turned up once. V is TRBV29-1 and J is TRBJ2-1; D gene uncertain. Germline V lookup: CDR1 SQVTM, CDR2 ANQGSEA. Trimming removed 4 bases from V and 9 bases from J, with 4 bases in between. CDR3 length: 9 residues. The CDR3 coding sequence is TGCAGCGTTGGTGGTGAGCAGTTCTTC. Amino acids: CSVGGEQFF.

The V gene is TRBV29-1, the J gene TRBJ2-3; TRBD1 agrees at 7 bases. V lost 7 bases and J lost 5; bases outside the gene matches: 6. Germline V gene sequence: CDR1 SQVTM, CDR2 ANQGSEA. This CDR3 is built from 12 residues. The CDR3 DNA reads as TGCAGCGCTAACCACAGGGGAGATACGCAGTATTTT. It translates to CSANHRGDTQYF.